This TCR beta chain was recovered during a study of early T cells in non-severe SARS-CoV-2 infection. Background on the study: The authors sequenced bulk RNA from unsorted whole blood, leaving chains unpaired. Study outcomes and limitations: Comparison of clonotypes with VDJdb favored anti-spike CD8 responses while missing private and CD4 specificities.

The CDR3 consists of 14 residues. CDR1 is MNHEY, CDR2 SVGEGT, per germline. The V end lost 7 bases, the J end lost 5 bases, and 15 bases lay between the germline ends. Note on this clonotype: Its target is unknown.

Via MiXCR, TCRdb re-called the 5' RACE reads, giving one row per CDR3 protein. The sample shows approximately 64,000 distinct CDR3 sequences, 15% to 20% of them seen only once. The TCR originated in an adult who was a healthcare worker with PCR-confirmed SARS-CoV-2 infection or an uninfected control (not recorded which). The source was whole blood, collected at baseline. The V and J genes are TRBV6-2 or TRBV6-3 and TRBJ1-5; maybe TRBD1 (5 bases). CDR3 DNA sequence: TGTGCCAGCAATCATCTAGGGGCGGATCAGCCCCAGCATTTT. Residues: CASNHLGADQPQHF.